These T cell receptor beta chains were read from a single sample in a study of T cell responses to AZD1222 COVID-19 vaccine. Produced via immunoSEQ multiplex PCR; TCRdb's table is partial and in-frame only. Of about 100,000 clones listed, 85% to 90% were seen once; the top ten hold 5%. The sequencing used peripheral blood, collected on day 0 of AZD1222 vaccination. The receptors come from an adult in good health. CDR3s include the opening cysteine and the closing phenylalanine or tryptophan. Fields, in order: CDR3 DNA, CDR3 protein, D gene, V gene, J gene, clone size. The D gene is left open where the match is weak. Expanded clones get a size class; other rows say once, few or many, or leave the size out.

CDR3 DNA: TGTGCCAGCAGCCTACCAGCCGGGACAGGGAGAAACACCATATATTTT; CDR3 protein: CASSLPAGTGRNTIYF; D gene: TRBD1; V gene: TRBV16; J gene: TRBJ1-3; clone size: once
CDR3 DNA: TGTGCCAGCAGCTTATTGGGCACTGGGGACGAGCAGTACTTC; CDR3 protein: CASSLLGTGDEQYF; D gene: .; V gene: TRBV7-3; J gene: TRBJ2-7; clone size: once
CDR3 DNA: TGTGCCAGCAGTGAAGCAGGGGTCGTTCAGCCCCAGCATTTT; CDR3 protein: CASSEAGVVQPQHF; D gene: .; V gene: TRBV2; J gene: TRBJ1-5; clone size: .
CDR3 DNA: TGTGCCTGGAGTGTTGGGAGTCACGGCACGGAAGCTTTCTTT; CDR3 protein: CAWSVGSHGTEAFF; D gene: .; V gene: TRBV30; J gene: TRBJ1-1; clone size: .
CDR3 DNA: TGTGCCAGCAGCCTCCGGGACACGAACTACGAGCAGTACTTC; CDR3 protein: CASSLRDTNYEQYF; D gene: .; V gene: TRBV7-2; J gene: TRBJ2-7; clone size: .
CDR3 DNA: TGTGCCAGCAGCTCATCTACAGGGAACACTGAAGCTTTCTTT; CDR3 protein: CASSSSTGNTEAFF; D gene: .; V gene: TRBV7-9; J gene: TRBJ1-1; clone size: .
CDR3 DNA: TGCGCCAGCACTACATCGGGGGCAACTAATGAAAAACTGTTTTTT; CDR3 protein: CASTTSGATNEKLFF; D gene: .; V gene: TRBV5-1; J gene: TRBJ1-4; clone size: few
CDR3 DNA: TGTGCCAGCAGCCTACAACCTATACAGGGCAGGGGTGGAAACACCATATATTTT; CDR3 protein: CASSLQPIQGRGGNTIYF; D gene: .; V gene: TRBV11-2; J gene: TRBJ1-3; clone size: .
CDR3 DNA: TGTGCCAGCAGTCACAGGGATGGCTACACCTTC; CDR3 protein: CASSHRDGYTF; D gene: .; V gene: TRBV6-2/TRBV6-3; J gene: TRBJ1-2; clone size: .
CDR3 DNA: TGTGCCAGCAGCCACACAACCGGGACAGCCTACAATGAGCAGTTCTTC; CDR3 protein: CASSHTTGTAYNEQFF; D gene: TRBD1; V gene: TRBV14; J gene: TRBJ2-1; clone size: .
CDR3 DNA: TGCGCCAGCAGCCTGTCGAGGAGTAACAGGGCCCCCGATGGCACCGGGGAGCTGTTTTTT; CDR3 protein: CASSLSRSNRAPDGTGELFF; D gene: .; V gene: TRBV5-1; J gene: TRBJ2-2; clone size: .
CDR3 DNA: TGTGCCAGCAGCCAAGATGCGGGCTACACCTTC; CDR3 protein: CASSQDAGYTF; D gene: .; V gene: TRBV3-1/TRBV3-2; J gene: TRBJ1-2; clone size: once
CDR3 DNA: TGTGCCAGCTCACCATTGGGACAGGGCACCGGGGAGCTGTTTTTT; CDR3 protein: CASSPLGQGTGELFF; D gene: TRBD1; V gene: TRBV18; J gene: TRBJ2-2; clone size: .
CDR3 DNA: TGTGCCATCAGTGGAAAACAGGGTGTCGGAGAGACCCAGTACTTC; CDR3 protein: CAISGKQGVGETQYF; D gene: .; V gene: TRBV10-3; J gene: TRBJ2-5; clone size: .
CDR3 DNA: TGCGCCAGCAGGCCCTCAGGGACAGGGGTTCGGGAGCTGTTTTTT; CDR3 protein: CASRPSGTGVRELFF; D gene: TRBD1; V gene: TRBV5-1; J gene: TRBJ2-2; clone size: .
CDR3 DNA: TGTGCCACCAGTGGTTCACAGGGAAACACTGAAGCTTTCTTT; CDR3 protein: CATSGSQGNTEAFF; D gene: .; V gene: TRBV24-1; J gene: TRBJ1-1; clone size: .
CDR3 DNA: TGCAGCGCCGAGGATCTGTCTGGCTACACCTTC; CDR3 protein: CSAEDLSGYTF; D gene: .; V gene: TRBV29-1; J gene: TRBJ1-2; clone size: .
CDR3 DNA: TGTGCCAGCAGTCGACAGGGTGGTGGAAACACCATATATTTT; CDR3 protein: CASSRQGGGNTIYF; D gene: TRBD1; V gene: TRBV7-2; J gene: TRBJ1-3; clone size: .
CDR3 DNA: TGTGCCAGCAGCGAAGGAGGAGACAATGAGCAGTTCTTC; CDR3 protein: CASSEGGDNEQFF; D gene: .; V gene: TRBV9; J gene: TRBJ2-1; clone size: .
CDR3 DNA: TGTGCCTGGACCTACCGCACAGGGTGGACTGAAGCTTTCTTT; CDR3 protein: CAWTYRTGWTEAFF; D gene: .; V gene: TRBV30; J gene: TRBJ1-1; clone size: once
CDR3 DNA: TGTGCCAGCAGCGACAATGCCGGGACCGAACCTGGGGAAAAACTGTTTTTT; CDR3 protein: CASSDNAGTEPGEKLFF; D gene: .; V gene: TRBV9; J gene: TRBJ1-4; clone size: once
CDR3 DNA: TGTGCCAGCAGCAGGGTTCGGACTAGCGGGATGAATGAGCAGTTCTTC; CDR3 protein: CASSRVRTSGMNEQFF; D gene: TRBD2; V gene: TRBV7-2; J gene: TRBJ2-1; clone size: .
CDR3 DNA: TGTGCCAGCAGTTTAGTCCAGTACTATGGCTACACCTTC; CDR3 protein: CASSLVQYYGYTF; D gene: .; V gene: TRBV12-3/TRBV12-4; J gene: TRBJ1-2; clone size: .
CDR3 DNA: TGTGCCAGCAGTTCGAGCGGGCCCGGGGAGCTGTTTTTT; CDR3 protein: CASSSSGPGELFF; D gene: .; V gene: TRBV28; J gene: TRBJ2-2; clone size: .
CDR3 DNA: TGTGCCAGCAGCAGAGACACCTCCTACGAGCAGTACTTC; CDR3 protein: CASSRDTSYEQYF; D gene: .; V gene: TRBV5-6; J gene: TRBJ2-7; clone size: .
CDR3 DNA: TGTGCCAGCAGCGAACGACAGAACACTGAAGCTTTCTTT; CDR3 protein: CASSERQNTEAFF; D gene: .; V gene: TRBV9; J gene: TRBJ1-1; clone size: .
CDR3 DNA: TGTGCCAGCAGTACAGGCAACACTGAAGCTTTCTTT; CDR3 protein: CASSTGNTEAFF; D gene: .; V gene: TRBV2; J gene: TRBJ1-1; clone size: .
CDR3 DNA: TGTGCCAGCAGCCCACTAGCGGGAGGAGCGTATACGCAGTATTTT; CDR3 protein: CASSPLAGGAYTQYF; D gene: TRBD2; V gene: TRBV28; J gene: TRBJ2-3; clone size: .
CDR3 DNA: TGTGCCAGCAGTCCAGGGACAGCGATTCAATATGGCTACACCTTC; CDR3 protein: CASSPGTAIQYGYTF; D gene: TRBD1; V gene: TRBV27; J gene: TRBJ1-2; clone size: .
CDR3 DNA: TGTGCCAGCAGTTTCGCGGGCCCCTCTGGAAACACCATATATTTT; CDR3 protein: CASSFAGPSGNTIYF; D gene: .; V gene: TRBV28; J gene: TRBJ1-3; clone size: few
CDR3 DNA: TGTGCCAGTAGTATAGGAGGGACCCAACCCCAGACCCAGTACTTC; CDR3 protein: CASSIGGTQPQTQYF; D gene: .; V gene: TRBV19; J gene: TRBJ2-5; clone size: .
CDR3 DNA: TGTGCCAGCACCCCGACAGACTATCAGCCCCAGCATTTT; CDR3 protein: CASTPTDYQPQHF; D gene: .; V gene: TRBV6-2/TRBV6-3; J gene: TRBJ1-5; clone size: .
CDR3 DNA: TGTGCCTGGAGGGGTCCGGGGCCTCCCTATGGCTACACCTTC; CDR3 protein: CAWRGPGPPYGYTF; D gene: .; V gene: TRBV30; J gene: TRBJ1-2; clone size: .
CDR3 DNA: TGTGCCAGCAGTCAGGGACAGGGGTCTGGCGAGCAGTACTTC; CDR3 protein: CASSQGQGSGEQYF; D gene: TRBD1; V gene: TRBV6-2/TRBV6-3; J gene: TRBJ2-7; clone size: once
CDR3 DNA: TGTGCCAGCAGCCCTTCGGGACTAGGGGTGGATGAGCAGTTCTTC; CDR3 protein: CASSPSGLGVDEQFF; D gene: TRBD2; V gene: TRBV9; J gene: TRBJ2-1; clone size: .
CDR3 DNA: TGTGCCAGTAGTGGGACGGACTCCTACGAGCAGTACTTC; CDR3 protein: CASSGTDSYEQYF; D gene: .; V gene: TRBV19; J gene: TRBJ2-7; clone size: .
CDR3 DNA: TGTGCCAGCAGTTTCGGGGTTGCGAATGAAAAACTGTTTTTT; CDR3 protein: CASSFGVANEKLFF; D gene: .; V gene: TRBV9; J gene: TRBJ1-4; clone size: few
CDR3 DNA: TGTGCCAGCTCCTCGGCGGGGGCCGAAGCTTTCTTT; CDR3 protein: CASSSAGAEAFF; D gene: .; V gene: TRBV28; J gene: TRBJ1-1; clone size: .
CDR3 DNA: TGTGCCATCAGTGAGTCAGTAATTAAGGGAGAAAAACTGTTTTTT; CDR3 protein: CAISESVIKGEKLFF; D gene: .; V gene: TRBV10-3; J gene: TRBJ1-4; clone size: .
CDR3 DNA: TGTGCCAGCAGCTTATCTGGGGGGGAGACCCAGTACTTC; CDR3 protein: CASSLSGGETQYF; D gene: .; V gene: TRBV7-2; J gene: TRBJ2-5; clone size: once
CDR3 DNA: TGTGCCTGGAGTGTGATAGCGGGGCACCAAGAGACCCAGTACTTC; CDR3 protein: CAWSVIAGHQETQYF; D gene: TRBD2; V gene: TRBV30; J gene: TRBJ2-5; clone size: .
CDR3 DNA: TGTGCCAGCAGTTGGGGAACTCAAGAGACCCAGTACTTC; CDR3 protein: CASSWGTQETQYF; D gene: .; V gene: TRBV6-6; J gene: TRBJ2-5; clone size: .
CDR3 DNA: TGTGCCAGCAGCCAGGTCCGGGCTCCCTATGGCTACACCTTC; CDR3 protein: CASSQVRAPYGYTF; D gene: .; V gene: TRBV11-2; J gene: TRBJ1-2; clone size: .
CDR3 DNA: TGTGCCTCGGGACCAAACTACGAGCAGTACTTC; CDR3 protein: CASGPNYEQYF; D gene: .; V gene: TRBV11-2; J gene: TRBJ2-7; clone size: .
CDR3 DNA: TGTGCCAGCAGCCACAAGAAATCGGTGGAATTATATGGCTACACCTTC; CDR3 protein: CASSHKKSVELYGYTF; D gene: .; V gene: TRBV28; J gene: TRBJ1-2; clone size: .
CDR3 DNA: TGTGCCTGGGGGGGACAGAACTATGGCTACACCTTC; CDR3 protein: CAWGGQNYGYTF; D gene: TRBD1; V gene: TRBV30; J gene: TRBJ1-2; clone size: .
CDR3 DNA: TGTGCCAGCAGTACGGGGCCGGGGGAGACCCAGTACTTC; CDR3 protein: CASSTGPGETQYF; D gene: .; V gene: TRBV6-2/TRBV6-3; J gene: TRBJ2-5; clone size: .
CDR3 DNA: TGTGCCAGCAGCTTTGGCAGTAGCAATCAGCCCCAGCATTTT; CDR3 protein: CASSFGSSNQPQHF; D gene: .; V gene: TRBV7-9; J gene: TRBJ1-5; clone size: .
CDR3 DNA: TGTGCCTCTAATAGGGGACAGGGGGTAACTGAAGCTTTCTTT; CDR3 protein: CASNRGQGVTEAFF; D gene: TRBD1; V gene: TRBV19; J gene: TRBJ1-1; clone size: .
CDR3 DNA: TGTGCCAGCAATACAGGAAGTGAGCCCCAGCATTTT; CDR3 protein: CASNTGSEPQHF; D gene: .; V gene: TRBV7-9; J gene: TRBJ1-5; clone size: .
CDR3 DNA: TGTGCCAGTAGACAGACAGCTATGGGGGCCAACGTCCTGACTTTC; CDR3 protein: CASRQTAMGANVLTF; D gene: .; V gene: TRBV19; J gene: TRBJ2-6; clone size: few
CDR3 DNA: TGTGCCAGCAGCCAAGAAGTGTACCAAGAGACCCAGTACTTC; CDR3 protein: CASSQEVYQETQYF; D gene: .; V gene: TRBV3-1/TRBV3-2; J gene: TRBJ2-5; clone size: .
CDR3 DNA: TGTGCCAGCAGTCCATCCTATGGCTACACCTTC; CDR3 protein: CASSPSYGYTF; D gene: .; V gene: TRBV2; J gene: TRBJ1-2; clone size: few
CDR3 DNA: TGCGCCAGCAGCTTGGGCCTAGCGGGATCGGGCGAGCAGTACTTC; CDR3 protein: CASSLGLAGSGEQYF; D gene: TRBD2; V gene: TRBV5-1; J gene: TRBJ2-7; clone size: .
CDR3 DNA: TGTGCCAGCAGTTATTGGACGGCGAACACCGGGGAGCTGTTTTTT; CDR3 protein: CASSYWTANTGELFF; D gene: .; V gene: TRBV27; J gene: TRBJ2-2; clone size: few